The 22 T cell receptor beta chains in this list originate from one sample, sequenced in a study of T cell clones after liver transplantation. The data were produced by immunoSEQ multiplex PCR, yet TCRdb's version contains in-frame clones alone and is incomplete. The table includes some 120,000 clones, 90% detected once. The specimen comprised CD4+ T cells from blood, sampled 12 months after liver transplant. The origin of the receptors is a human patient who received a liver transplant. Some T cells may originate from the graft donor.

The CDR3, as DNA: TGTGCCAGCAGTGACAGGACTAGCGGGAGGTACGAGCAGTACTTC. Its protein product is CASSDRTSGRYEQYF. The chain links TRBV2 to TRBJ2-7, with 14 bases lining up with TRBD2. Trimming at V came to 3 bases and at J to 4 bases, leaving 2 bases not matched to a gene. CDR1 SNHLY and CDR2 FYNNEI come from the germline V gene. This CDR3 region has 15 residues.

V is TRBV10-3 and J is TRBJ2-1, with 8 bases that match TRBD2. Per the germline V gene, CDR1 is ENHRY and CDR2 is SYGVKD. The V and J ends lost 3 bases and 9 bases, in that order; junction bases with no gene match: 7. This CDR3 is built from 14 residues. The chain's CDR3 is CAISDSKRELEQFF. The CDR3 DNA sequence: TGTGCCATCAGTGATTCAAAGCGGGAGCTTGAGCAGTTCTTC.

CDR3 residues: CASSVGTVSGNTIYF. CDR3 nucleotide sequence: TGTGCCAGCAGCGTAGGGACGGTTTCTGGAAACACCATATATTTT. This rearrangement joins TRBV9 to TRBJ1-3; no clear D. The CDR3 is 15 residues long. Trimming took off 0 bases at V and 1 base at J, with 8 bases between the two ends. Germline CDR1 and CDR2: SGDLS and YYNGEE.

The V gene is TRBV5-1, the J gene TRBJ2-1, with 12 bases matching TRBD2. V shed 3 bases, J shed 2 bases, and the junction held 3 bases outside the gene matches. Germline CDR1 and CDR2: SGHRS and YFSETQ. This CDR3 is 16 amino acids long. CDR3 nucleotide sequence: TGCGCCAGCAGCTCCCCTAGCGGGAGGGCCTACAATGAGCAGTTCTTC. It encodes CASSSPSGRAYNEQFF.

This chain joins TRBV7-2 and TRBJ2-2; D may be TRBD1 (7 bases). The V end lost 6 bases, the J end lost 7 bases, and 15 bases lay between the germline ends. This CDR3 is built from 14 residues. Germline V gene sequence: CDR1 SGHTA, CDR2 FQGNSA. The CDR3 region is CASRQTGEVGELFF. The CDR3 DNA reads TGTGCCAGCAGGCAAACAGGGGAGGTCGGGGAGCTGTTTTTT.

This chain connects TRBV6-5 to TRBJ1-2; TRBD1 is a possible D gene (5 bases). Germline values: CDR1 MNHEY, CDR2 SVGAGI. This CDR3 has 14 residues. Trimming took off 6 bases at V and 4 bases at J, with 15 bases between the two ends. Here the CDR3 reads CASRITLGGYGYTF. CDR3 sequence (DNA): TGTGCCAGCAGGATTACGCTCGGGGGCTATGGCTACACCTTC.

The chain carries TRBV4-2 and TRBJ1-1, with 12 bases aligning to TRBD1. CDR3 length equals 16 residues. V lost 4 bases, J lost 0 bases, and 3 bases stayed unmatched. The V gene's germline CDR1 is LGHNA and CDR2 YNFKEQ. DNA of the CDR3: TGTGCCAGCAGCCGGGGGACAGGGGGCATGAACACTGAAGCTTTCTTT. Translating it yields CASSRGTGGMNTEAFF.

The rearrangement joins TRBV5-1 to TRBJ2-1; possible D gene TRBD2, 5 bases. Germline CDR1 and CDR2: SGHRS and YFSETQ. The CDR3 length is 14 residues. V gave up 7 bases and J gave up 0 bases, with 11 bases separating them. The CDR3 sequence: CASASTASYNEQFF. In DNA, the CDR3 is TGCGCCAGCGCTAGCACCGCCTCCTACAATGAGCAGTTCTTC.

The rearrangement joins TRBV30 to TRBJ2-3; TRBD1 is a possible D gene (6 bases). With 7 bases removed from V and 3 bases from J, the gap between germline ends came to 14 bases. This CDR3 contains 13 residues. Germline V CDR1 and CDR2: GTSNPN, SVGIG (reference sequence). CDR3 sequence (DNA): TGTGCCTTCACAGGGATTTGGACAGATACGCAGTATTTT. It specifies CAFTGIWTDTQYF.

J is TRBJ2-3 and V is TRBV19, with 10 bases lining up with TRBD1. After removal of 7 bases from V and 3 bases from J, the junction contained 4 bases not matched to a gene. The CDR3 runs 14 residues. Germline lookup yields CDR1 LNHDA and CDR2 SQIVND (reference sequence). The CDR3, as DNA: TGTGCCAGTACAAGACAGGGGGCGACAGATACGCAGTATTTT. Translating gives CASTRQGATDTQYF.

The CDR3 sequence: CASSRTGMGSPLHF. The CDR3 coding sequence is TGTGCCAGCAGTCGCACAGGGATGGGTTCACCCCTCCACTTT. The J gene is TRBJ1-6, the V gene TRBV27, with D perhaps TRBD1 (6 bases). CDR1 and CDR2 from the germline V gene are MNHEY and SMNVEV (reference sequence). The CDR3 spans 14 residues. V was cut by 5 bases and J by 9 bases, with 14 bases left in between.

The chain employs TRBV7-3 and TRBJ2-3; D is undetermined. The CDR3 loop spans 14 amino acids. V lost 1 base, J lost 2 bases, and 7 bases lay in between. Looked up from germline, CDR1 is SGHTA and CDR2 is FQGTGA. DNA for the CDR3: TGTGCCAGCAGCTTAAACGGGTTCACAGATACGCAGTATTTT. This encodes CASSLNGFTDTQYF. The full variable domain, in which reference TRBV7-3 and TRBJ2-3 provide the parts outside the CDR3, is GAGVSQTPSNKVTEKGKYVELRCDPISGHTALYWYRQSLGQGPEFLIYFQGTGAADDSGLPNDRFFAVRPEGSVSTLKIQRTERGDSAVYLCASSLNGFTDTQYFGPGTRLTVL.

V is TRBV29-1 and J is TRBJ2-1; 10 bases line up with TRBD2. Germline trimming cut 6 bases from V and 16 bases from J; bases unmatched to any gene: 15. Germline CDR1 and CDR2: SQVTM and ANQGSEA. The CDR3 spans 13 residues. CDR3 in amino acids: CSVIISASGSCFF. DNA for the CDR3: TGCAGCGTCATTATTAGCGCTAGCGGGAGTTGCTTCTTC.

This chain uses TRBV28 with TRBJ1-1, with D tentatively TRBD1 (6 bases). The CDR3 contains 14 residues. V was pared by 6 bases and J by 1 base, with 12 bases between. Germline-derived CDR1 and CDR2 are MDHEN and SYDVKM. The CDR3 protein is CASRPWTENTEAFF. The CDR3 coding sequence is TGTGCCAGCAGACCATGGACAGAGAACACTGAAGCTTTCTTT.

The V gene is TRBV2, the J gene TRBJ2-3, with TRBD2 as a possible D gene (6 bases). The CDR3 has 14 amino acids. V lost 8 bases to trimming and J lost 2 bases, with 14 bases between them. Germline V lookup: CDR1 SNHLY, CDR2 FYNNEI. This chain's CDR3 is CASSGLTDTDTQYF. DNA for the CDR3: TGTGCCAGCTCTGGACTAACAGACACAGATACGCAGTATTTT. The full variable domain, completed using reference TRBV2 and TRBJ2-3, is EPEVTQTPSHQVTQMGQEVILRCVPISNHLYFYWYRQILGQKVEFLVSFYNNEISEKSEIFDDQFSVERPDGSNFTLKIRSTKLEDSAMYFCASSGLTDTDTQYFGPGTRLTVL.

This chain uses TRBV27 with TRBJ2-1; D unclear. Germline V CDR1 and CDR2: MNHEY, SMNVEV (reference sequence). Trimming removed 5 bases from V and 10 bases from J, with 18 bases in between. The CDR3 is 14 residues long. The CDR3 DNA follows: TGTGCCAGCAGTCCAACACGATTAGCCCACGAGCAGTTCTTC. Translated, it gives CASSPTRLAHEQFF.

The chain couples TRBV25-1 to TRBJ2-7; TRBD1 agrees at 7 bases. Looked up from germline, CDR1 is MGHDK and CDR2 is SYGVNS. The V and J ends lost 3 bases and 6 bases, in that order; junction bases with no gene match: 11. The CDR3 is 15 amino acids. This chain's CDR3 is CASSDPGQVSGEQYF. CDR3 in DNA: TGTGCCAGCAGTGACCCCGGACAGGTGTCGGGCGAGCAGTACTTC.

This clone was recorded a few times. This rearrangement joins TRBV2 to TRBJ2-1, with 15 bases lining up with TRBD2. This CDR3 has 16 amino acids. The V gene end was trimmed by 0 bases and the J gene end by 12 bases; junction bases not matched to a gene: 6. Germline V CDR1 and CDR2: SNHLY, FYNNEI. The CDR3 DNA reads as TGTGCCAGCAGTGAAGCGAGGACTAGCGGGAGGGCGGGGCAGTTCTTC. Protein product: CASSEARTSGRAGQFF.

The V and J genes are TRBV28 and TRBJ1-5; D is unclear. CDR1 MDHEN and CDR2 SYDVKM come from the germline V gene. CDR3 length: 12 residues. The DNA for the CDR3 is TGTGCAAGTTGTTCGGGCAATCAGCCCCAGCATTTT. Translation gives CASCSGNQPQHF.

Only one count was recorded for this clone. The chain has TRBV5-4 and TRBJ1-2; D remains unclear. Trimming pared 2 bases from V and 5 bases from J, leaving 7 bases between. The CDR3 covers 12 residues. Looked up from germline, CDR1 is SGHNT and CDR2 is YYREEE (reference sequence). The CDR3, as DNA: TGTGCCAGCAGCTTTCCAGAATATGGCTACACCTTC. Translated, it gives CASSFPEYGYTF.

The CDR3 sequence is CASSYFAGELFF. The DNA for the CDR3 is TGTGCCAGCAGTTACTTCGCGGGGGAGCTGTTTTTT. This chain connects TRBV6-6 to TRBJ2-2; D gene ambiguous. The germline V gene has CDR1 MNHNY and CDR2 SVGAGI (reference sequence). The CDR3 loop spans 12 amino acids. Trimming took off 1 base at V and 8 bases at J, with 5 bases between the two ends.

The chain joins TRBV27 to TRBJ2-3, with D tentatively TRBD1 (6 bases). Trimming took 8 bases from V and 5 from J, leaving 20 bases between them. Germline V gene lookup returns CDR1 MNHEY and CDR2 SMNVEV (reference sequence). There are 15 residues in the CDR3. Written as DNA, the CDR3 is TGTGCCAGCGGGGGCCCCTCTGCAGAGGGAGATACGCAGTATTTT. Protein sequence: CASGGPSAEGDTQYF.